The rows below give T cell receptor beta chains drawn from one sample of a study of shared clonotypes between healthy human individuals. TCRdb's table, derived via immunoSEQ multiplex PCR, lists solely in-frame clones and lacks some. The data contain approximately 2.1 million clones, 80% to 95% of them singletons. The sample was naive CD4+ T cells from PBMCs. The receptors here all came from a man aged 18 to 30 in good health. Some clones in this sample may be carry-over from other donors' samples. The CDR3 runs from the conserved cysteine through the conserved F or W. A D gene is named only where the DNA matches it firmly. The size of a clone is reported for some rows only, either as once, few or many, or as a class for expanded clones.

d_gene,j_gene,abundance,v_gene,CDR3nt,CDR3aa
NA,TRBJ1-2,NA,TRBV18,TGTGCCAGCTCACCACTTGATGGTAACTATGGCTACACCTTC,CASSPLDGNYGYTF
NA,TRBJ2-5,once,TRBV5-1,TGCGCCAGCAGCTTGGGTGGGTTGTTACAAGAGACCCAGTACTTC,CASSLGGLLQETQYF
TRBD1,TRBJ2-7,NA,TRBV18,TGTGCCAGCTCACCACTTCTGACAGGGGGCGAGCAGTACTTC,CASSPLLTGGEQYF
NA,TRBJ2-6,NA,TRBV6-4,TGTGCCAGCAGTGAGAGCCGCTCTGGGGCCAACGTCCTGACTTTC,CASSESRSGANVLTF
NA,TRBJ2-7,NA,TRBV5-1,TGCGCCAGCAGCTTGGTACCGGGAGCCTCCTACGAGCAGTACTTC,CASSLVPGASYEQYF
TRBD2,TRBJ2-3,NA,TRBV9,TGTGCCAGCAGCGTTTCCCCAGCGGGAGGTGATACGCAGTATTTT,CASSVSPAGGDTQYF
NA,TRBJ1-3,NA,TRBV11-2,TGTGCCAGCAGCTTCCAAGGGTCTCGAGGGGGAAACACCATATATTTT,CASSFQGSRGGNTIYF
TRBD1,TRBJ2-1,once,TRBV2,TGTGCCAGCAGGGATGGGACAGGGGGACACAATGAGCAGTTCTTC,CASRDGTGGHNEQFF
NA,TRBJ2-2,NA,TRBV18,TGTGCCAGCTCCCCCGGGACGGTGAACACCGGGGAGCTGTTTTTT,CASSPGTVNTGELFF
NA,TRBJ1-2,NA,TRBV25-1,TGTGCCAGCAGTGACTTCCGAGCGGGTGGCTACACCTTC,CASSDFRAGGYTF
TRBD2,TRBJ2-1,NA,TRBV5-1,TGCGCCAGCAATAAAGACCCCCCGGGACTAGCGTTTTACAATGAGCAGTTCTTC,CASNKDPPGLAFYNEQFF
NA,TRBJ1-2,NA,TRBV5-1,TGCGCCAGCAGCTTGGCAGGGGTGGCTGGCTACACCTTC,CASSLAGVAGYTF
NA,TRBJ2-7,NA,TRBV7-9,TGTGCCAGCAGCTCGTACGGGGTCTCCTACGAGCAGTACTTC,CASSSYGVSYEQYF
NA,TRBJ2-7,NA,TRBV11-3,TGTGCCAGCAGCTTGAGACAAACCTACGAGCAGTACTTC,CASSLRQTYEQYF
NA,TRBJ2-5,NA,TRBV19,TGTGCCAGTAGTCCCCAACGTTGGAGAGTAGAGACCCAGTACTTC,CASSPQRWRVETQYF
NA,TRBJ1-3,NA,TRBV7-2,TGTGCCAGCAGCTTAGGAGGAGAGTCTGGAAACACCATATATTTT,CASSLGGESGNTIYF
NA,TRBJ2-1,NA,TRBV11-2,TGTGCCAGCAGCTTAGCGGCCTTGGGCCAGCCGCAGATGGCTGAGCAGTTCTTC,CASSLAALGQPQMAEQFF
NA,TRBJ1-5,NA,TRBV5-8,TGTGCCAGCACCGGGATGTACGGTCAGCCCCAGCATTTT,CASTGMYGQPQHF
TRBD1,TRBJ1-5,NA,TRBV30,TGTGCCTGGAGCCGGGACAGGGGATTCTATCAGCCCCAGCATTTT,CAWSRDRGFYQPQHF
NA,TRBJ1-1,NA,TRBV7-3,TGTGCCAGCAGCTTAACGGGTAGAAACACTGAAGCTTTCTTT,CASSLTGRNTEAFF
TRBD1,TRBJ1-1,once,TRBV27,TGTGCCAGCAGTTATAGACAGGGGATAAACACTGAAGCTTTCTTT,CASSYRQGINTEAFF
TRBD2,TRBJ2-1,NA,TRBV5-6,TGTGCCAGCAGCTCCCCCGGATCGACTAGCGGGAGGGTCTACAATGAGCAGTTCTTC,CASSSPGSTSGRVYNEQFF
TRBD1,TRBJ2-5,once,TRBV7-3,TGTGCCAGCATCCCTTGGGACCGGGACAGCCAAGAGACCCAGTACTTC,CASIPWDRDSQETQYF
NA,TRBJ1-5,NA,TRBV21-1,TGTGCCAGCAGCAAAGATAGGGGCAGGGCTAATCAGCCCCAGCATTTT,CASSKDRGRANQPQHF
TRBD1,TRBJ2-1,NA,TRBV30,TGTGCCTGGAACGGACAGGGTTCCTACAATGAGCAGTTCTTC,CAWNGQGSYNEQFF
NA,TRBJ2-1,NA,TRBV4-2,TGTGCCAGCAGCCAAGAGGAGCTAGTGGACTACAATGAGCAGTTCTTC,CASSQEELVDYNEQFF
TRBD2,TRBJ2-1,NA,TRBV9,TGTGCCAGCAGCGTCCCCTTTAGCGGGAGGAACAATGAGCAGTTCTTC,CASSVPFSGRNNEQFF
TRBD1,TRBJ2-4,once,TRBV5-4,TGTGCCAGCAGCCCGGGGACAGGGGTCACCTCGGGCATTCAGTACTTC,CASSPGTGVTSGIQYF
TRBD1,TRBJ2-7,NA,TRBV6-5,TGTGCCAGCAGGTCCCGGGACAGGTCCTACGAGCAGTACTTC,CASRSRDRSYEQYF
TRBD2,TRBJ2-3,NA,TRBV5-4,TGTGCCAGCAGCGGACAAGCGGGAATCAGCACAGATACGCAGTATTTT,CASSGQAGISTDTQYF
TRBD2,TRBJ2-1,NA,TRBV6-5,TGTGCCAGCAGTGGCGGGAGGGCCTACAATGAGCAGTTCTTC,CASSGGRAYNEQFF
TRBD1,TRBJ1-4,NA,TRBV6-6,TGTGCCAGCAGAAACAGGGGAGAGGAAAAACTGTTTTTT,CASRNRGEEKLFF
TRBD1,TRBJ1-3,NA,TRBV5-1,TGCGCCAGCAGCCCAGGGACAGGGGCTGGAAACACCATATATTTT,CASSPGTGAGNTIYF
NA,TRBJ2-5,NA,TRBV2,TGTGCCAGCAGTGGCCCCGGGGAGACCCAGTACTTC,CASSGPGETQYF
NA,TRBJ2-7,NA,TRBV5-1,TGCGCCAGCAGCCGTGGCGGGGCTGGCGGCTACGAGCAGTACTTC,CASSRGGAGGYEQYF
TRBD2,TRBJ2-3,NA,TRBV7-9,TGTGCCAGCAGCCGCCGATGGGGGGGAGTCGAGATGACAGATACGCAGTATTTT,CASSRRWGGVEMTDTQYF
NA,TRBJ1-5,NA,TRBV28,TGTGCCAGCAGCTCAGCAGGGTCCCCGGTCGAGCCCCAGCATTTT,CASSSAGSPVEPQHF
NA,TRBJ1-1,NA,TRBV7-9,TGTGCCAGCAGCTTTACTGATATTGGGAACACTGAAGCTTTCTTT,CASSFTDIGNTEAFF
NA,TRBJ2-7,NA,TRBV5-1,TGCGCCAGCAGTGCCGGATTCTACGAGCAGTACTTC,CASSAGFYEQYF
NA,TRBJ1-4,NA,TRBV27,TGTGCCAGCAGTGTGACAGGATATGGTGAAAAACTGTTTTTT,CASSVTGYGEKLFF
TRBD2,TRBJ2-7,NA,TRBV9,TGTGCCAGCAGCGTAGAAAGTCTAGCGGGAACCTACGAGCAGTACTTC,CASSVESLAGTYEQYF
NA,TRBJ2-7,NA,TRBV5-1,TGCGCCAGCAGCTTGGAAGGGTTAAGGACCTACGAGCAGTACTTC,CASSLEGLRTYEQYF